Following are 12 T cell receptor beta chains from one sample sequenced in a study of human T cells and chemical hapten exposure. Time point of the sample: pre-sensitization, week 0. As to treatment: therapeutic diphenylcyclopropenone sensitization with weekly scalp DPC. A single record per CDR3 protein comes from TCRdb applying MiXCR to the RACE reads. Counted here are fewer than 200,000 distinct CDR3 sequences, 25% to 35% occurring once; the ten biggest clones make up 2.9%. The sample in question was whole blood, obtained in connection with sensitization to the hapten diphenylcyclopropenone (DPC). All receptors come from a young woman with alopecia areata. Some clones in this sample may be carry-over from other donors' samples.

The chain recombines TRBV9 with TRBJ1-6; the D gene is possibly TRBD1 (6 bases). CDR3 size: 15 residues. From germline, CDR1 is SGDLS and CDR2 YYNGEE. Deletions cut 0 bases from V and 5 bases from J, with 9 bases between. CDR3 region: CASSVAPGDNSPLHF. The CDR3 coding sequence is TGTGCCAGCAGCGTAGCTCCAGGGGATAATTCACCCCTCCACTTT.

V and J are TRBV7-2 and TRBJ2-1; no clear D gene. Trimming cost V 7 bases and J 5 bases, with 18 bases left between them. Germline lookup yields CDR1 SGHTA and CDR2 FQGNSA. The CDR3 has 15 residues. CDR3 bases: TGTGCCAGCACCCCCCTATCTGAATTCAACAATGAGCAGTTCTTC. Translation gives CASTPLSEFNNEQFF.

This clonotype was found a few times. The V and J genes are TRBV18 and TRBJ1-5, with 7 bases identical to TRBD1. Germline loops: CDR1 KGHSH, CDR2 LQKENI. CDR3 length: 15 amino acids. V was pared by 5 bases and J by 2 bases, with 6 bases of the junction left unmatched. The CDR3: CASSSTGTGNQPQHF. CDR3 sequence (DNA): TGTGCCAGCTCATCGACGGGGACAGGCAATCAGCCCCAGCATTTT. Filled out from reference TRBV18 and TRBJ1-5, the complete variable domain reads NAGVMQNPRHLVRRRGQEARLRCSPMKGHSHVYWYRQLPEEGLKFMVYLQKENIIDESGMPKERFSAEFPKEGPSILRIQQVVRGDSAAYFCASSSTGTGNQPQHFGDGTRLSIL.

The genes are TRBV5-1 and TRBJ2-5; 7 bases are a match to TRBD1. Germline V gives CDR1 SGHRS, CDR2 YFSETQ. V dropped 0 bases and J dropped 4; count of bases not matched to a gene: 6. CDR3 length: 15 amino acids. The CDR3 DNA sequence: TGCGCCAGCAGCTTGGGACAGGGCGGAGGAGAGACCCAGTACTTC. Protein sequence: CASSLGQGGGETQYF.

The chain has TRBV18 and TRBJ2-5; D may be TRBD1 (7 bases). This CDR3 has 14 amino acids. Germline V gene sequence: CDR1 KGHSH, CDR2 LQKENI. The V end was cut by 3 bases, the J end by 8 bases, with 16 bases between. In DNA, the CDR3 is TGTGCCAGCTCACCGGGACAGCCGGGGGACACCCAGTACTTC. Amino acid sequence: CASSPGQPGDTQYF.

This clonotype has only a few counts. The genes are TRBV28 and TRBJ1-1; D remains unclear. The V gene's germline CDR1 is MDHEN and CDR2 SYDVKM. V dropped 4 bases and J dropped 14 bases, with 23 bases sitting between them. There are 14 residues in the CDR3. CDR3 bases: TGTGCCAGCAGTTCCGACCGGGTCGGGTATAGTGGGTTCTTT. The encoded protein is CASSSDRVGYSGFF. The variable domain in full, completed from reference TRBV28 and TRBJ1-1, reads DVKVTQSSRYLVKRTGEKVFLECVQDMDHENMFWYRQDPGLGLRLIYFSYDVKMKEKGDIPEGYSVSREKKERFSLILESASTNQTSMYLCASSSDRVGYSGFFGQGTRLTVV.

V and J are TRBV7-2 and TRBJ2-3; a weak D match, TRBD1 (5 bases). Germline CDR1 is SGHTA and CDR2 is FQGNSA. The V end lost 5 bases, the J end lost 5 bases, and 17 bases lay between the germline ends. The CDR3 is made up of 15 amino acids. CDR3 amino acids: CASSPRWGQKDTQYF. The CDR3, as DNA: TGTGCCAGCAGCCCAAGGTGGGGCCAAAAAGATACGCAGTATTTT. The full variable domain, completed using reference TRBV7-2 and TRBJ2-3, is GAGVSQSPSNKVTEKGKDVELRCDPISGHTALYWYRQSLGQGLEFLIYFQGNSAPDKSGLPSDRFSAERTGGSVSTLTIQRTQQEDSAVYLCASSPRWGQKDTQYFGPGTRLTVL.

This clonotype was seen only a few times. V and J are TRBV4-2 and TRBJ1-2; TRBD1 might be the D (6 bases). Looked up from germline, CDR1 is LGHNA and CDR2 is YNFKEQ. The CDR3 runs to 16 residues. Trimming shortened V by 0 bases and J by 4 bases, and 15 bases separated the two germline ends. The CDR3 DNA follows: TGTGCCAGCAGCCAAGAAGGAGCAGGGGCCATCTATGGCTACACCTTC. This gives the protein CASSQEGAGAIYGYTF.

The chain joins TRBV11-2 to TRBJ1-1, with D unclear. V dropped 5 bases and J dropped 1 base, with 8 bases sitting between them. The CDR3 runs to 13 residues. Germline V lookup: CDR1 SGHAT, CDR2 FQNNGV. The CDR3: CASSPTPNTEAFF. In nucleotides, the CDR3 is TGTGCCAGCAGCCCCACACCGAACACTGAAGCTTTCTTT.

The chain uses TRBV20-1 and TRBJ2-3, with D perhaps matching TRBD1 (6 bases). Between the trimmed V and J ends, which lost 3 bases and 1 base, there was a span of 11 bases. Germline assignment: CDR1 DFQATT and CDR2 SNEGSKA (reference sequence). The CDR3 loop spans 14 amino acids. The CDR3 is CSASQGTGTDTQYF. The CDR3 region has the DNA TGCAGTGCTAGTCAGGGGACGGGCACAGATACGCAGTATTTT.

This chain joins TRBV12-3 or TRBV12-4 and TRBJ2-2, with D unclear. The CDR3 consists of 13 residues. Trimming took off 2 bases at V and 4 bases at J, with 5 bases between the two ends. CDR3 coding DNA: TGTGCCAGCAGTTTACAGGTCACCGGGGAGCTGTTTTTT. Translated: CASSLQVTGELFF.

The chain's CDR3 is CASSVGFGGNSPLHF. The DNA for the CDR3 is TGTGCCAGCAGCGTAGGCTTCGGGGGTAATTCACCCCTCCACTTT. The chain links TRBV9 to TRBJ1-6, with D possibly matching TRBD1 (5 bases). Germline CDR1 SGDLS, CDR2 YYNGEE. The CDR3 contains 15 residues. Trimming left V 0 bases short and J 6 bases short, with 10 bases between.